This entry concerns a single TCR beta chain. Its target is unknown. The source of the sample is a study of T cell responses to AZD1222 COVID-19 vaccine. Study conclusions and caveats: Scientists sampled the repertoires only once the peak T cell response had passed. Donor demographics were predominantly white British with a female majority; clonal diversity may be underestimated. Spike-spanning, vaccine-associated CD4 TCRs were dominant at 160-218 and 743-854. Spike-specific TCR breadth and depth both grew after two AZD1222 doses.

CDR1 and CDR2 from the germline V gene are SGHKS and YYEKEE (reference sequence). The V and J ends lost 0 bases and 7 bases, in that order; junction bases with no gene match: 9. The CDR3 sequence is 17 residues long. TCRdb's copy holds only in-frame clones and misses some; the assay was immunoSEQ multiplex PCR. Seen here are about 140,000 clones, over 90% observed once, and the top ten hold around 1%. This sequence joins TRBV5-5 and TRBJ1-6; 8 bases line up with TRBD1. The clonotype comes from an adult in good health. The specimen was peripheral blood, collected on day 0 of MenACWY control vaccination. CDR3 in DNA: TGTGCCAGCAGCTTGGCCCACCAGGGGGCTGGGAATTCACCCCTCCACTTT. This sequence encodes CASSLAHQGAGNSPLHF.